The 29 T cell receptor beta chains below were found in one sample sequenced in a study of T cells in Graves' hyperthyroidism and ophthalmopathy. TCR beta CDR3 regions were amplified from RNA transcripts. RT-PCR in the first round (using the HTBI primer set) targeted the TCR CDR3. MiXCR, applied by TCRdb to the multiplex PCR reads, yields one record per CDR3 protein. The sample carries around 250,000 distinct CDR3 sequences, less than 20% recorded once. The sequenced sample was blood. These receptors originate from a woman aged 18-29 years with Graves' ophthalmopathy.

This clonotype was counted ten times or more. The chain recombines TRBV12-3 or TRBV12-4 with TRBJ1-1; D is ambiguous. This CDR3 contains 13 residues. V was clipped by 3 bases and J by 8 bases, with 13 bases between them. Here the CDR3 reads CASSFSVSAEAFF. Written as DNA, the CDR3 is TGTGCCAGCAGTTTTAGTGTATCGGCCGAAGCTTTCTTT.

This clonotype was observed many times. The gene calls are TRBV6-2 or TRBV6-3 and TRBJ2-7, with D possibly being TRBD2 (6 bases). V gave up 5 bases and J gave up 2 bases, with 10 bases separating them. This CDR3 spans 13 amino acids. Germline CDR1 and CDR2: MNHEY and SVGEGT. This CDR3 reads CASSKGRPYEQYF. In DNA, the CDR3 is TGTGCCAGCAGTAAAGGGAGGCCCTACGAGCAGTACTTC.

V and J are TRBV5-6 and TRBJ2-3; TRBD2 matches 11 bases. With 2 bases clipped from V and 4 bases from J, the junction kept 12 bases outside the gene matches. The CDR3 is made up of 18 amino acids. CDR1 and CDR2 (germline): SGHDT, YYEEEE. DNA for the CDR3: TGTGCCAGCAGCTTTCTAGGGAATAGCGGGAGGGCCCCAGATACGCAGTATTTT. Translation: CASSFLGNSGRAPDTQYF.

This clonotype showed up many times. The gene calls are TRBV7-2 and TRBJ1-5; TRBD1 agrees at 9 bases. The CDR3 is 16 amino acids. From germline, CDR1 is SGHTA and CDR2 FQGNSA. V lost 5 bases and J lost 0; bases outside the gene matches: 5. CDR3 coding DNA: TGTGCCAGCAGCCAGGGGACAGGGACTAGCAATCAGCCCCAGCATTTT. Translated: CASSQGTGTSNQPQHF.

In the case of this clonotype: This could be a read error, since a much larger clone is one nucleotide away. The V call is TRBV30, the J call TRBJ2-1, with a possible D match to TRBD2 (5 bases). The DNA end lines up better with TRBJ2-7; the J call may be wrong. From germline, CDR1 is GTSNPN and CDR2 SVGIG (reference sequence). This CDR3 is built from 11 residues. The CDR3, as DNA: TGTGCCTGGAGGACTACTAATGAGCAGTACTTC. Translated, it gives CAWRTTNEQYF.

The sample holds a few counts of this clonotype. The chain uses TRBV9 and TRBJ2-7; TRBD2 agrees at 8 bases. V lost 4 bases, J lost 7 bases, and 7 bases stayed unmatched. Germline V gives CDR1 SGDLS, CDR2 YYNGEE. The CDR3 totals 13 residues. For the CDR3, the DNA is TGTGCCAGCAGCCCCCGACTAGCGTGGGAGCAGTACTTC. It codes for CASSPRLAWEQYF.

This clonotype came up a few times. The chain uses TRBV11-2 and TRBJ1-2; D uncertain. The length of the CDR3 is 15 residues. Germline V gene sequence: CDR1 SGHAT, CDR2 FQNNGV. Trimming removed 1 base at V and 0 bases at J, with 9 bases between. CDR3 bases: TGTGCCAGCAGCTTAGTTCCGACGGCTAACTATGGCTACACCTTC. As protein: CASSLVPTANYGYTF.

This clonotype has a count of ten or more. The chain joins TRBV11-3 to TRBJ1-6; no firm D call. Germline V lookup: CDR1 SGHNT, CDR2 YENEEA. The V end was cut by 5 bases, the J end by 9 bases, with 20 bases between. The CDR3 extends over 16 amino acids. CDR3 sequence: CASSPNRGKKSSPLHF. CDR3 nucleotides: TGTGCCAGCAGCCCTAATAGAGGAAAAAAAAGTTCACCCCTCCACTTT.

This clonotype was counted ten times or more. The CDR3 region has the DNA TGTGCCTGGAGTCGAGCCGGCCCCTCCTACAATGAGCAGTTCTTC. Residues: CAWSRAGPSYNEQFF. This sequence joins TRBV30 and TRBJ2-1; D is ambiguous. Trimming left V 2 bases short and J 0 bases short, with 11 bases between. The CDR3 is 15 residues long. The germline gives CDR1 GTSNPN, CDR2 SVGIG (reference sequence).

This clonotype was observed at least ten times. The J gene is TRBJ2-1, the V gene TRBV20-1; 9 bases align to TRBD1. Per the germline V gene, CDR1 is DFQATT and CDR2 is SNEGSKA (reference sequence). Unmatched junction bases numbered 7, after V lost 3 bases and J lost 4 bases. The CDR3 spans 15 residues. The CDR3 sequence: CSARAPGTGYNEQFF. The CDR3 DNA follows: TGCAGTGCTAGGGCTCCAGGGACAGGGTACAATGAGCAGTTCTTC.

This clonotype was detected ten times or more. The rearrangement joins TRBV12-3 or TRBV12-4 to TRBJ2-7; D gene unclear. The CDR3 sequence is 14 residues long. V lost 4 bases, J lost 2 bases, and 12 bases lay in between. CDR3 DNA sequence: TGTGCCAGCAGTTCCACAGATCAGGCCTACGAGCAGTACTTC. This sequence encodes CASSSTDQAYEQYF.

This clonotype was observed at least ten times. The CDR3 reads CASSLGGDQKGYTF. CDR3 coding DNA: TGTGCCAGCAGTTTAGGGGGGGACCAGAAGGGCTACACCTTC. The chain combines TRBV28 with TRBJ1-2; weak D call: TRBD1 (5 bases). Germline V gene data show CDR1 as MDHEN and CDR2 as SYDVKM. V was clipped by 2 bases and J by 8 bases, with 15 bases between them. The CDR3 covers 14 residues.

This rearrangement joins TRBV10-3 to TRBJ1-6; D gene ambiguous. The CDR3 loop spans 14 amino acids. The V gene's germline CDR1 is ENHRY and CDR2 SYGVKD. The V end lost 3 bases, the J end lost 8 bases, and 11 bases lay between the germline ends. The CDR3 is CAISERAQDSPLHF. CDR3 coding DNA: TGTGCCATCAGTGAAAGGGCCCAAGATTCACCCCTCCACTTT.

There are many counts of this clonotype. The rearrangement links TRBV5-1 to TRBJ2-3; no definite D call. The CDR3 has 15 residues. Trimming stripped 5 bases from V and 4 bases from J, with 17 bases between. Germline CDR1 is SGHRS and CDR2 is YFSETQ. The CDR3 is CASRKAPSRPDTQYF. The CDR3 nucleotides read TGCGCCAGCAGAAAGGCCCCATCACGTCCAGATACGCAGTATTTT.

Ten or more counts support this clonotype. This chain uses TRBV15 with TRBJ2-7; D may be TRBD1 (6 bases). Trimming shortened V by 0 bases and J by 2 bases, and 14 bases separated the two germline ends. There are 16 residues in the CDR3. In germline, CDR1 is LNHNV, CDR2 YYDKDF (reference sequence). Here the CDR3 DNA reads TGTGCCACCAGCAGAGATACAGCAGGGGCTCCCTACGAGCAGTACTTC. It codes for CATSRDTAGAPYEQYF.

This clonotype showed up many times. The chain links TRBV20-1 to TRBJ2-7, with TRBD1 identical over 12 bases. The CDR3 contains 14 residues. The V gene's germline CDR1 is DFQATT and CDR2 SNEGSKA (reference sequence). V lost 6 bases, J lost 4 bases, and 7 bases stayed unmatched. This CDR3 reads CSAAWGQGAYEQYF. Here the CDR3 DNA reads TGCAGTGCCGCGTGGGGACAGGGGGCGTACGAGCAGTACTTC.

This clonotype was seen at least ten times. In DNA form, the CDR3 reads TGTGCCAGCAGCTGGACTAGCCCAGATACGCAGTATTTT. This codes for CASSWTSPDTQYF. The chain has TRBV11-2 and TRBJ2-3; 8 nucleotides line up with TRBD2. This CDR3 has 13 residues. Unmatched junction bases numbered 1, after V lost 4 bases and J lost 4 bases. CDR1 is SGHAT, CDR2 FQNNGV, per germline.

This clonotype was counted many times. The rearrangement joins TRBV7-8 to TRBJ1-2; D is uncertain. This CDR3 has 15 amino acids. Trimming shortened V by 5 bases and J by 6 bases, and 19 bases separated the two germline ends. CDR1 and CDR2 (germline): SGHVS, FQNEAQ. As DNA, the CDR3 is TGTGCCAGCAGCCAGGACTCGCCGGGTTCTCATGGCTACACCTTC. It specifies CASSQDSPGSHGYTF.

Of note for this clonotype: Germline is not matched at one junction end, which may reflect a read error. The rearrangement joins TRBV6-1 to TRBJ1-6; 10 bases align to TRBD1. CDR1 and CDR2 (germline): MNHNS, SASEGT. The CDR3 is made up of 16 amino acids. CDR3 residues: CASSDLTGGYNSPPHF. The CDR3 DNA follows: TGTGCCAGCAGTGATCTGACAGGGGGCTATAATTCACCCCCCCACTTT.

This clonotype was counted at least ten times. The rearrangement links TRBV20-1 to TRBJ1-1; D is perhaps TRBD1 (6 bases). Trimming removed 2 bases at V and 4 bases at J, with 11 bases between. Germline lookup yields CDR1 DFQATT and CDR2 SNEGSKA (reference sequence). The CDR3 runs 13 residues. The CDR3 DNA sequence: TGCAGTGCTAGACTTGGCAGGGGCACTGAAGCTTTCTTT. It specifies CSARLGRGTEAFF.

This clonotype was observed many times. This chain joins TRBV29-1 and TRBJ2-1; maybe TRBD2 (6 bases). Trimming left V 1 base short and J 8 bases short, with 15 bases between. The germline V gene encodes CDR1 SQVTM and CDR2 ANQGSEA. This CDR3 has 14 residues. The CDR3 is CSVEGLVLRDEQFF. DNA of the CDR3: TGCAGCGTTGAAGGACTAGTACTAAGGGATGAGCAGTTCTTC.

This clonotype was seen a few times. The J gene is TRBJ1-3, the V gene TRBV7-9; D uncertain. Germline values: CDR1 SEHNR, CDR2 FQNEAQ (reference sequence). This CDR3 spans 14 amino acids. V lost 1 base and J 2 bases, leaving 6 bases between the germline ends. CDR3 region: CASSLGPTGNTIYF. The CDR3 bases are TGTGCCAGCAGCTTAGGGCCAACTGGAAACACCATATATTTT.

In this sample, this clonotype turned up many times. This CDR3 reads CASSFGKGNQPQHF. Written as DNA, the CDR3 is TGTGCCAGCAGTTTCGGCAAAGGCAATCAGCCCCAGCATTTT. The chain recombines TRBV12-3 or TRBV12-4 with TRBJ1-5; D remains unclear. There are 14 residues in the CDR3. Trimming left V 3 bases short and J 2 bases short, with 8 bases between.

The chain couples TRBV2 to TRBJ2-1; 12 positions agree with TRBD2. The germline V gene encodes CDR1 SNHLY and CDR2 FYNNEI. The CDR3 is 18 residues long. The ends lost 2 bases at V and 0 bases at J; junction bases unmatched: 5. CDR3 region: CASSEPGLAGSSYNEQFF. CDR3 sequence (DNA): TGTGCCAGCAGTGAACCAGGACTAGCGGGGAGCTCCTACAATGAGCAGTTCTTC.

In this sample, this clonotype turned up many times. The gene calls are TRBV3-1 and TRBJ2-3; maybe TRBD2 (6 bases). This CDR3 is built from 15 residues. V shed 2 bases and J shed 6 bases, with 15 bases lying between them. Germline CDR1 is LGHDT and CDR2 is YNNKEL (reference sequence). CDR3 DNA: TGTGCCAGCAGCCAACCGGGACTGATAGGTGATACGCAGTATTTT. The encoded protein is CASSQPGLIGDTQYF.

Notes on this clonotype: This sequence may be a read error, since a much larger clone differs from it by one base. The V call is TRBV24-1, the J call TRBJ1-1, with a weak D call TRBD1 (5 bases). Germline-derived CDR1 and CDR2 are KGHDR and SFDVKD. This CDR3 comprises 17 residues. The V gene lost 1 base and the J gene lost 0 bases, with 14 bases spanning the gap. The CDR3 is CATSDFKGRWMNTEAFF. CDR3 bases: TGTGCCACCAGTGATTTCAAGGGGCGCTGGATGAACACTGAAGCTTTCTTT.

The V and J genes are TRBV7-9 and TRBJ2-7; D is perhaps TRBD1 (6 bases). The CDR3 sequence is 16 residues long. Germline CDR1 and CDR2: SEHNR and FQNEAQ (reference sequence). V was clipped by 5 bases and J by 0 bases, with 17 bases between them. CDR3 protein: CASSQPTGSSSYEQYF. CDR3 DNA sequence: TGTGCCAGCAGCCAACCGACAGGCTCAAGCTCCTACGAGCAGTACTTC.

This clonotype was seen many times. J is TRBJ1-2 and V is TRBV12-3 or TRBV12-4, with D perhaps TRBD1 (5 bases). The CDR3 sequence is 13 residues long. The V and J ends lost 6 bases and 6 bases respectively, with 14 bases between them. The DNA of the CDR3 is TGTGCCAGCAGGTACAGAGCGGGGGATGGCTACACCTTC. Translated, it gives CASRYRAGDGYTF.

This clonotype has ten or more counts. The J gene is TRBJ1-6, the V gene TRBV5-1; D possibly corresponds to TRBD1 (5 bases). V shed 3 bases and J shed 8 bases, with 15 bases lying between them. CDR1 and CDR2 from the germline V gene are SGHRS and YFSETQ. The CDR3 runs to 15 residues. The DNA for the CDR3 is TGCGCCAGCAGCTCTGGGGCAGTTACTGATTCACCCCTCCACTTT. Protein sequence: CASSSGAVTDSPLHF.